Detailed here is one TCR beta chain. This clone has only a few counts. Its cognate antigen has yet to be identified. One base away there is no much larger clone; base qualities are not given. The sample's time point label is to be understood as: pretreatment peripheral blood. The cohort included 25 to 30 patients with locally advanced or metastatic urothelial carcinoma who were treated at Memorial Sloan Kettering on a trial protocol. Peripheral blood mononuclear cells were collected pretreatment and during treatment, with between 1 and 8 total time points per patient. The Qiagen DNeasy Blood extraction kit was used to purify genomic DNA from total PBMCs and tumor samples. PBMCs were collected pretreatment and during treatment and were isolated and stored as previously described. Synthetic TCR analog templates were spiked into each PCR to estimate absolute template abundance from read counts. TCRbeta CDR3 regions were amplified from genomic DNA with bias-controlled V and J gene primers using the immunoSEQ assay. Sequencing of rearranged TCRbeta segments was performed at approximately 20X coverage. Concerning the study's data processing: Clustering was used to correct sequencing errors, and CDR3s were annotated against IMGT to assign V, D and J genes. Downstream analyses used only productive TCRbeta rearrangements, leaving out any out-of-frame or stop-codon sequences. To compute clonality, Shannon entropy was normalized by the log of the number of unique productive sequences and then subtracted from one. Fisher's exact test with Benjamini-Hochberg correction, using a cutoff of adjusted p below 0.01, was how clones that differed between time points or between blood and tumor were identified. TCRdb stores this immuneACCESS table with in-frame sequences only. Part of the clones is absent; in the studies checked, under half of the shortfall reflects unresolved V genes, and no reason is known for the rest. That table gives V, J and clone size, and the DNA gave D and trimming. The sample records approximately 100,000 clones, 70% to 90% of which are singletons. The ten largest clones represent roughly 0.97% of the sample.

A distance of 16 bases separates the germline ends of V and J, which lose 7 bases and 4 bases respectively. The CDR3 has 13 amino acids, counting the end cysteine and phenylalanine. Kept here is only the CDR3 DNA, which spans 39 bases and is read in frame from base 1. As encoded in the germline V gene (reference sequence), CDR1 is GTSNPN while CDR2 is SVGIG. The sample is drawn from a study of PD-L1 blockade in urothelial cancer (TCRdb year 2017). Background for the entire study: Therapy was started in the mid-2010s for all patients, and atezolizumab 1,200 mg was administered intravenously every 3 weeks. About 90% of the 29 patients were males with bladder-origin urothelial cancer, and about 60% of the roughly 29 reported a prior smoking history. An ECOG performance status of 0 or 1 was recorded for the patients, and 0 to 3 prior chemotherapy regimens had been received by the patients. Blood samples were analyzed at 3 weeks after treatment start (second dose) and at 6 weeks after treatment start. Blood samples yielded a median of around 130,000 T cells and roughly 80,000 unique TCRs, with median clonality approximately 0.08. Somatic, immune and clinical correlates of response to PD-L1 blockade with atezolizumab in urothelial cancer were the focus of an exploratory multi-omic analysis. Pretreatment tumor samples and matched peripheral blood, collected serially before and after atezolizumab treatment, underwent TCR sequencing. Durable clinical benefit meant progression-free survival longer than 6 months, and TCR features were also tested against progression-free and overall survival. Whole exome sequencing and RNA sequencing of pretreatment tumors were performed alongside TCR sequencing in the same patients. Durable clinical benefit was achieved by nine patients and was not achieved by 20 patients. Some 30 patients had pretreatment blood TCR-seq, some 25 had at least one posttreatment blood collection, and some 25 had tumor TCR-seq.

The paper as a whole reports these results and caveats: Small sample size (n ≈ 29) and many exploratory analyses mean the results are intended to be hypothesis-generating. Patients with durable benefit showed greater expansion of tumor-associated TCR clones in peripheral blood 3 weeks after starting treatment (n ≈ 20, p = 0.022). A pretreatment peripheral blood TCR clonality below the median was linked to improved progression-free and overall survival.

The starting material was PBMCs, obtained around atezolizumab (anti-PD-L1) treatment. This receptor was identified in a woman over 75 with urothelial cancer. Here the chain combines TRBV30 and TRBJ1-2; the D gene cannot be named for sure. In nucleotides, the sequence is TGTGCCTCCCTTGGGGAGATTATCTATGGCTACACCTTC. This sequence encodes CASLGEIIYGYTF. Outside the CDR3, residues come from the reference TRBV30 and TRBJ1-2 proteins, so the full variable domain is: SQTIHQWPATLVQPVGSPLSLECTVEGTSNPNLYWYRQAAGRGLQLLFYSVGIGQISSEVPQNLSASRPQDRQFILSSKKLLLSDSGFYLCASLGEIIYGYTFGSGTRLTVV.